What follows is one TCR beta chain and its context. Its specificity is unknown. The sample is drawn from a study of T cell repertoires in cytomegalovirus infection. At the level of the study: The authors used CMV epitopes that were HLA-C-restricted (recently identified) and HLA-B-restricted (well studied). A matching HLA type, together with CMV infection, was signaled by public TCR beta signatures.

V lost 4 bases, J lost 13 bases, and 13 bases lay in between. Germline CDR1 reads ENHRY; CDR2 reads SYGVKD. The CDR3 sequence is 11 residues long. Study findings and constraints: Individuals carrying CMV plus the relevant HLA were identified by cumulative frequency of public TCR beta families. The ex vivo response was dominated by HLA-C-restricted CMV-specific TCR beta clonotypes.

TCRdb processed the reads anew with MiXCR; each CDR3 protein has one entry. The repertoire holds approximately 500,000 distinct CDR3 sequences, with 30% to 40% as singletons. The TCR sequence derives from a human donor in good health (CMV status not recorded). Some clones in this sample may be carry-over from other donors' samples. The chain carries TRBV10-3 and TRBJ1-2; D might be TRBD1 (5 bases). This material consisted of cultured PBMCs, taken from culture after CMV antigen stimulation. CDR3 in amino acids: CAISVEGSPTF. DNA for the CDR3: TGTGCCATCAGTGTTGAGGGGAGTCCCACCTTC.